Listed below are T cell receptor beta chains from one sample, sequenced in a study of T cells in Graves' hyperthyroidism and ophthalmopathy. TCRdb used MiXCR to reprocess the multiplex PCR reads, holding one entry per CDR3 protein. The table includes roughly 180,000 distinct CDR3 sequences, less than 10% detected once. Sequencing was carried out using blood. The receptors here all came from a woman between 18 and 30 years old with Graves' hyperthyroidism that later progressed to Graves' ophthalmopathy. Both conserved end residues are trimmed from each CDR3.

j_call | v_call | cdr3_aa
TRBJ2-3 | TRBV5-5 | ASRTISGVIADTQY
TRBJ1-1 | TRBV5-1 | ASSLFKGDTEAF
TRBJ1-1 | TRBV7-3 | ASSPTGGNTEAF
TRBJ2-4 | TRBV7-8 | ASSLELGLAGGKNIQY
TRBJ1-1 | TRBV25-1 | ASSEGGIGEAF
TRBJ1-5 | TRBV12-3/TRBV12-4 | ASSFGGNSNQPQH
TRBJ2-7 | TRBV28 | ASSTSAGPAYEQY
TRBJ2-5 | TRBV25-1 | ACFGGSTEGRSETQY
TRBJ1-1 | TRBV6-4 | ASSDLGSTEAF
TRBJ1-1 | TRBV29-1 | SVQRGDRNTEAF
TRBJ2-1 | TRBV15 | ATSRDAPAAGFHEQF
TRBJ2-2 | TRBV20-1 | SARDLSGGTGELF
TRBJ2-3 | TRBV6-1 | ASSSSGTSTDTQY
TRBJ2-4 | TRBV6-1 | ASSEKDRMRTKNIQY
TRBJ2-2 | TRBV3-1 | ASSQGGTSGLRTTGELF
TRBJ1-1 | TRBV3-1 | ASSQNPGHYTEAF
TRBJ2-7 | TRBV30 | AWSVLSLAGEYEQY
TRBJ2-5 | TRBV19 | ASSIGGRESGTQY
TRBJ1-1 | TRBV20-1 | SATHLIDRAGEAF
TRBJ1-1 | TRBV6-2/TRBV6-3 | ASRTPQGANTEAF
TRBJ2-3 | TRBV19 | ASSIRSERTDTQY
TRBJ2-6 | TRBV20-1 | SAPRSSGANVLT
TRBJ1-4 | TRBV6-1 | ASSEAGTTNEKLF
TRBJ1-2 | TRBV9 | ASTGVDYT
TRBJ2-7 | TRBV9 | ASSAGGDYEQY
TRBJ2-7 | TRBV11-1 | ASSFGGHPSGTRVYEQY
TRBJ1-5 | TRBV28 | ASSLRGEGQPQH
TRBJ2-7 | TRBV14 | ASSQGFYEQY
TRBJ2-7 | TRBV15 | ATSNTREGQYEQY
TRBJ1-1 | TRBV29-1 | SVEFGQGVSEAF
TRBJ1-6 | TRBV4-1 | ASSPRDRGVYNSPLH
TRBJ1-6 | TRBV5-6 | ASSLKGHDYNSPLH
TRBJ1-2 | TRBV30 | AWSVRNGYT
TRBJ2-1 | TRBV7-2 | ASSTWDRVNEQF
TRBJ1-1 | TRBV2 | ASSEGMGTEAF
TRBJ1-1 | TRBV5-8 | ASRALNTEAF
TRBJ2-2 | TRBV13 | ASEESTGELF
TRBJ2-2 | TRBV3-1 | ASSPAGRNTGELF
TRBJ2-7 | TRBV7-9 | ASGSGSFSYEQY
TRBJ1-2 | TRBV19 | ASSNRNYYGYT
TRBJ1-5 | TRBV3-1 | ASSPFGQINQPQH
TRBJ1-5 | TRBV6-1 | ASTGGSNQPQH
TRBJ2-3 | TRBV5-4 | ASSHSGGGTDTQY
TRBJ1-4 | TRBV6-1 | ASSSDRALNEKLF
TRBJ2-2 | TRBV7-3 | ASSLIRLAGGKNTGELF
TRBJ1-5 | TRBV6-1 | ASSLDIRAAINQPQH
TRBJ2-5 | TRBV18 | ASSPYGQETQY
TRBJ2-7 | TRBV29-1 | SARTGTYEQY
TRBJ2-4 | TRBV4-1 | ASSQDPTGQGVDGIQY
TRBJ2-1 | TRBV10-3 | AITRAGGVVNNEQF
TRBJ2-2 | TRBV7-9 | ASSHPRQVSFTGELF
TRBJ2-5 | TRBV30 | AWTPGGGETQY
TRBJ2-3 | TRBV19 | ASSLLAGGSTDTQY
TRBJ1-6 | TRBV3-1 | ASRWDRVNSPLH
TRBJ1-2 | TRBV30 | AWSAMGDRAYGYT
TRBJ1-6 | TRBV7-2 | ASSPFGGTGYNSPLH
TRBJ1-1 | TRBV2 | ASSEISNTEAF
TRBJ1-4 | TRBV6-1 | ASSRTGEQEKLF
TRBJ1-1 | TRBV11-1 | ASGTLTRQNTEAF
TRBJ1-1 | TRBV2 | ASRPDIPEAF